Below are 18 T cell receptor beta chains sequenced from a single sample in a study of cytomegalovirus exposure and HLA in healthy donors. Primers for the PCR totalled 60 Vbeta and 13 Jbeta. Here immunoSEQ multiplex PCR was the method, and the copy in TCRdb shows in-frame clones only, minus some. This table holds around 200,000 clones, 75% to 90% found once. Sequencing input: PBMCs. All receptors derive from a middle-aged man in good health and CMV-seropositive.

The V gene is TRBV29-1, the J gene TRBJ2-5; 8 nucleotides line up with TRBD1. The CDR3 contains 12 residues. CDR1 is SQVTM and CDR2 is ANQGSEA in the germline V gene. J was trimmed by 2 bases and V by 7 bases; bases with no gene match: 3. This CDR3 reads CSARQGQETQYF. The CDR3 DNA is TGCAGCGCAAGACAGGGGCAAGAGACCCAGTACTTC.

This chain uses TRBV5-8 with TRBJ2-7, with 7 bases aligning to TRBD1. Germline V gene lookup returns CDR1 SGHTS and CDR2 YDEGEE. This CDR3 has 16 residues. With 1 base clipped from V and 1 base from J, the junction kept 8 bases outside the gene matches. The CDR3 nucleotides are TGTGCCAGCAGCTTGTTAGGGGGCTTTAGTTCCTACGAGCAGTACTTC. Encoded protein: CASSLLGGFSSYEQYF.

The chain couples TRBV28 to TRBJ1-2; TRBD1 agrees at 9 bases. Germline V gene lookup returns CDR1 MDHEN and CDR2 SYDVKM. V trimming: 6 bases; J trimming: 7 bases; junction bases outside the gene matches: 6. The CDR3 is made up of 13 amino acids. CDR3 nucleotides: TGTGCCAGCAGCCTTTGGACAGGGGCTGGCTACACCTTC. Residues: CASSLWTGAGYTF.

CDR3 amino acids: CASIQGARGYTF. CDR3 in DNA: TGTGCCAGCATCCAGGGGGCGCGGGGCTACACCTTC. The J gene is TRBJ1-2, the V gene TRBV2; 8 bases map to TRBD1. This CDR3 contains 12 residues. J lost 8 bases, V lost 7 bases, and 6 bases had no gene match. CDR1 SNHLY and CDR2 FYNNEI come from the germline V gene.

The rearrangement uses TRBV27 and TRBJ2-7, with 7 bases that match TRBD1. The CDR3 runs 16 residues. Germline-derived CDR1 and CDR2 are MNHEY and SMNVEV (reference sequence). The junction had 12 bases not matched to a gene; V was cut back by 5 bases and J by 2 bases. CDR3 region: CASSPSPGQSAYEQYF. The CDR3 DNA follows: TGTGCCAGCAGTCCATCCCCGGGACAGAGCGCCTACGAGCAGTACTTC.

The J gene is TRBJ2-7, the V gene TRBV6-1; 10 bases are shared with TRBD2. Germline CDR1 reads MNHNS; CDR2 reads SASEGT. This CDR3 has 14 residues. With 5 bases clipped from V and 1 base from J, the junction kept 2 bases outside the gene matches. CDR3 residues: CASSLAGASYEQYF. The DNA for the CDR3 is TGTGCCAGCAGTCTAGCGGGGGCTTCCTACGAGCAGTACTTC.

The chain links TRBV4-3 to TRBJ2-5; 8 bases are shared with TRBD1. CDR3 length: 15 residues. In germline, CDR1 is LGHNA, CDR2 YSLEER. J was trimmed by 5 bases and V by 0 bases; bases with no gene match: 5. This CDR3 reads CASSQDSRGPETQYF. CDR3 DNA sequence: TGCGCCAGCAGCCAAGATTCCAGGGGGCCTGAGACCCAGTACTTC.

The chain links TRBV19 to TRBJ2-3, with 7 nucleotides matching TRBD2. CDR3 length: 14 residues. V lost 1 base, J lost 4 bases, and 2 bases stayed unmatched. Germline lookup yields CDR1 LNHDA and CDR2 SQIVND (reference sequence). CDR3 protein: CASSIVGGSDTQYF. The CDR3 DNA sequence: TGTGCCAGTAGTATAGTCGGGGGGTCAGATACGCAGTATTTT.

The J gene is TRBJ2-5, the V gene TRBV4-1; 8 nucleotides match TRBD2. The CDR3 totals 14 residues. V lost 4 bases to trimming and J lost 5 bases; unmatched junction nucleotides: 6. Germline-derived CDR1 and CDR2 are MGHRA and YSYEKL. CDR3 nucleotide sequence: TGCGCCAGCAGCCCGTTGGAGCGGGAGGAGACCCAGTACTTC. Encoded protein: CASSPLEREETQYF.

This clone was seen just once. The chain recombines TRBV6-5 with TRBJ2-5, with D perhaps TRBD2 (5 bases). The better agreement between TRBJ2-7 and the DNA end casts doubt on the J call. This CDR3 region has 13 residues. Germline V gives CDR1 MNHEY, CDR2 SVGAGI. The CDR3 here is CASSEGRVSEQYF. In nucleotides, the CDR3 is TGTGCCAGCAGCGAGGGAAGGGTGAGCGAGCAGTACTTC.

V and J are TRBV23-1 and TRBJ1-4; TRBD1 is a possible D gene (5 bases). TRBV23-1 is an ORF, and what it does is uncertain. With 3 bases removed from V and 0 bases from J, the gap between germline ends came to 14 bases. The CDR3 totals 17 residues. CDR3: CASSHPLGRSTNEKLFF. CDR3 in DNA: TGCGCCAGCAGTCACCCGTTGGGGCGGTCAACTAATGAAAAACTGTTTTTT.

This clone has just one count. The CDR3 nucleotides read TGTGCCAGTAGTATCCTCGGACTAGCGGGGGTGGAGACCCAGTACTTC. This sequence encodes CASSILGLAGVETQYF. The V and J genes are TRBV19 and TRBJ2-5; TRBD2 matches at 13 bases. CDR3 length: 16 amino acids. Germline CDR1 and CDR2: LNHDA and SQIVND (reference sequence). Unmatched junction bases numbered 6, after V lost 3 bases and J lost 5 bases.

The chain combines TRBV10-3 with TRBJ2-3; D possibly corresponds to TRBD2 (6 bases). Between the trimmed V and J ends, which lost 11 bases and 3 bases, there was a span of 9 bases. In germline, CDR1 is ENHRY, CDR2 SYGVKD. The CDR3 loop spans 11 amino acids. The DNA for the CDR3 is TGTGCCTCGGGGGTTACAGATACGCAGTATTTT. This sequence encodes CASGVTDTQYF.

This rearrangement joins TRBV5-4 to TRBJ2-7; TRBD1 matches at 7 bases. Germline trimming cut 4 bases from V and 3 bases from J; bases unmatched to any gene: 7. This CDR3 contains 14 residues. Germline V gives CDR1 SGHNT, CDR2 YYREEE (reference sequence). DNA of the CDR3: TGTGCCAGCAGCACTCAACGGGACAGCTACGAGCAGTACTTC. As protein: CASSTQRDSYEQYF.

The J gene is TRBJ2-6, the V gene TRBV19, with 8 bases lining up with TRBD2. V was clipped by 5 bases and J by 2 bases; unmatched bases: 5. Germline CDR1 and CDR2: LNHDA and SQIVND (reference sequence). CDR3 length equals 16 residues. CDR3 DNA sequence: TGTGCCAGTAGTTCCTACGGGGGGGCTGGGGCCAACGTCCTGACTTTC. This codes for CASSSYGGAGANVLTF.

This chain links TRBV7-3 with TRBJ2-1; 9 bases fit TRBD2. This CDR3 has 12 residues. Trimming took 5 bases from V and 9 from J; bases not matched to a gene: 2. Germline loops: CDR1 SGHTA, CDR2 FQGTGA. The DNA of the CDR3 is TGTGCCAGCAGCCGGACTAGCGCTGAGCAGTTCTTC. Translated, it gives CASSRTSAEQFF. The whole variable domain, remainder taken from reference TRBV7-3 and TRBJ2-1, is GAGVSQTPSNKVTEKGKYVELRCDPISGHTALYWYRQSLGQGPEFLIYFQGTGAADDSGLPNDRFFAVRPEGSVSTLKIQRTERGDSAVYLCASSRTSAEQFFGPGTRLTVL.

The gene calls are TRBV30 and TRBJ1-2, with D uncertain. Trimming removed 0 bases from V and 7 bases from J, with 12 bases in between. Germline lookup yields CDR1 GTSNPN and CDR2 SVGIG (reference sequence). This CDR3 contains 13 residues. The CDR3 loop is CAWSVRRVRGYTF. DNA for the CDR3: TGTGCCTGGAGTGTTCGGAGGGTTCGTGGCTACACCTTC. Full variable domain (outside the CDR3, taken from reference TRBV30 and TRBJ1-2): SQTIHQWPATLVQPVGSPLSLECTVEGTSNPNLYWYRQAAGRGLQLLFYSVGIGQISSEVPQNLSASRPQDRQFILSSKKLLLSDSGFYLCAWSVRRVRGYTFGSGTRLTVV.

The DNA for the CDR3 is TGTGCCAGCAGTTACGATCTAGGGGATGGAAACATTCAGTACTTC. This encodes CASSYDLGDGNIQYF. The chain combines TRBV6-6 with TRBJ2-4; the D gene is possibly TRBD1 (5 bases). The CDR3 is 15 amino acids. CDR1 and CDR2 from the germline V gene are MNHNY and SVGAGI (reference sequence). Deletions cut 2 bases from V and 6 bases from J, with 14 bases between.